This T cell receptor (beta chain) was obtained from a study of vaccination effects on CD4 cells after COVID-19. Method: immunoSEQ multiplex PCR; TCRdb's copy keeps in-frame clones and lacks some. In the table there are roughly 48,000 clones, about 67% of which are singletons. Researchers isolated CD4+ T cells once 9 to 11 days of culture had elapsed. A word on this clone: Its antigen is currently unknown.

The input for sequencing was CD4+ T cells from PBMCs cultured without peptide, taken before COVID-19 vaccination. The TCR sequence derives from a human donor who received a COVID-19 vaccine.

The CDR3 is CASSPQTSVNYNEQFF. The CDR3 DNA is TGTGCCAGCTCACCGCAGACTAGCGTCAACTACAATGAGCAGTTCTTC. The genes are TRBV18 and TRBJ2-1; 8 positions agree with TRBD2. The germline V gene has CDR1 KGHSH and CDR2 LQKENI. Trimming cost V 3 bases and J 3 bases; bases outside gene matches: 7. The CDR3 length is 16 residues.